Reported below is one T cell receptor (beta chain). The antigen is undetermined. The sample comes from a study of regulatory T cells in long-lasting Graves disease. In the study overall: To qualify as persistent, Graves' disease required over 5 years of antithyroid drugs with positive TSH receptor antibodies.

Time point meaning: persistent/refractory GD, antithyroid drugs over 5 years with positive TRAb. With RNA extracted from PBMCs as input, the TCR library was made. Graves' disease diagnosis used American Thyroid Association guidelines. Trimming pared 4 bases from V and 5 bases from J, leaving 14 bases between. Germline V gene sequence: CDR1 KGHSH, CDR2 LQKENI. This CDR3 is 15 amino acids long. Construction of the TCR beta libraries employed iRepertoire HTBI primers in conjunction with Arm-PCR of CDR3 regions. TCRdb re-analysed the multiplex PCR reads in MiXCR, keeping a single row per CDR3 protein. The table lists a few hundred thousand distinct CDR3 sequences, about 22% of them singletons. Study-wide results and limits: Those with persistent Graves' had less TCR diversity than newly diagnosed patients. TRBV28, TRBJ1-2 and TRBJ2-5 were segments that persistent disease favored.

The chain couples TRBV18 to TRBJ2-2; D might be TRBD1 or TRBD2, each matching 5 bases. The clonotype originates from a female donor with Graves disease. Sequences were derived from peripheral blood mononuclear cells (PBMCs), sampled when the disease was refractory, from a patient treated with antithyroid drugs. This CDR3 is CASSLGPTGTGELFF. The CDR3, as DNA: TGTGCCAGCTCACTGGGACCGACCGGAACCGGGGAGCTGTTTTTT.